This T cell receptor beta chain was captured in a study of cytomegalovirus exposure and HLA in healthy donors (dated by TCRdb to 2015 to 2018). Context from the whole study: In an earlier analysis of some 610 of the donors, around 300 Gb of sequence data and 90 million to 130 million unique TCR beta sequences from roughly 200 million T cells were reported. Approximately 310 gigabases of sequencing data and approximately 80 million unique TCR sequences were included in an early release covering several hundred HLA-typed donors. Of the 398 genotyped donors, around 81% fell in the genetic ancestry cluster associated with self-reported Caucasian donors. The study aimed to test whether cataloging public T cell receptors could reveal signatures of past pathogen exposure. Using immunosequencing, the study profiled T cell repertoires from 500 to 800 subjects and related those repertoires to cytomegalovirus serostatus. Along with the approximately 650-subject first cohort, a separate validation cohort of over a hundred different subjects was used. To predict cytomegalovirus infection status, the study brought together high-throughput TCR immunosequencing, statistical association of individual TCRs with disease status, and machine learning. A later analysis re-examined previously published TCR beta repertoires from around 670 donors and added high-resolution HLA genotyping to investigate patterns of TCR occurrence. In the later analysis, no new phenotypic data were used to find candidate immune exposures; instead, reliance was placed on TCR beta sequences and their occurrence across donors. To decide whether each TCR beta V gene segment behaved as functional or pseudogenic, an earlier analysis of nearly 600 of the donors relied on high-throughput TCR beta sequencing. Donor age, sex, ethnicity and CMV serostatus were compiled alongside the repertoire data. A later genetic analysis used genome-wide SNP genotypes for about three fifths of the 666 donors, treating that subset as a discovery cohort. Every discovery cohort repertoire had been produced on one sequencing platform. Class I and class II HLA loci were covered by the typing at four-digit resolution. The number of typed donors differed by locus: about 629-630 for A, B, C, DRB1 and DQB1; 500 to 550 for DQA1; approximately 600 for DPA1; and around 490 for DPB1. Four or five DR-DQ haplotypes were handled as single units for association and clustering because linkage in the cohort was strong. Among about 400 genotyped donors of the cohort, an average of roughly 230,000 unique TCR beta nucleotide sequences was sequenced per donor, of which roughly 17% were non-productive. Broad study findings and their caveats: Because the 87-base-pair reads could not distinguish some IMGT-functional V segments, including TRBV6-2 and TRBV6-3, those segments were excluded. A further reported finding was that TCR beta sequences accurately predicted the HLA-A and HLA-B alleles for most subjects in the first cohort. Presence/absence analyses assumed roughly uniform sequencing depth across donors, an assumption that may not hold. Several of the top co-occurrence clusters appeared to be linked to parvovirus B19, influenza, CMV and Epstein-Barr virus, according to a later analysis. A later genetic analysis reported fewer N-insertions in productive TCRs among donors in an Asian-associated ancestry cluster than the roughly 620-donor mean. An association between a missense DCLRE1C variant and V-gene and J-gene trimming of TCR beta chains was found in a later genetic analysis and replicated in an independent cohort. Because some donors lacked HLA typing at each locus, the association tests relied only on the typed subset. A group of highly shared sequence variants was considered likely to be a technical artifact of the sequencing pipeline. In a later analysis, HLA-associated TCR beta chains showed more clonal expansion and lower generation probabilities than non-associated chains that were equally common. In both the original and validation cohorts, the classifier was reported to diagnose cytomegalovirus status with high specificity and sensitivity. Correlated functional status among segregating V segments might be attributable to linkage disequilibrium, but an unknown experimental factor could not be ruled out. At a false discovery rate of 0.05, a later analysis linked about 17,000 TCR beta sequences to specific HLA alleles. In an earlier analysis of 587 of the donors, most TCR beta V segments appeared in productive rearrangements about 90% or about 30% of the time, broadly matching IMGT annotations. Because counts were too low, 15 to 20 rarely observed V segments, including chromosome 9 orphons, were excluded from the earlier analysis of about 500 of the donors. In a later analysis, TCR association rates were found to vary across HLA loci, with the most associated TCRs seen for DRB1 alleles and the fewest for HLA-C alleles. The study gave a list of around 170 TCR beta chains associated with cytomegalovirus. The authors suggested that the approach could potentially be extended to other disease states and immunological phenotypes. In vitro tests confirmed that a few of the cytomegalovirus-associated TCR beta chains recognize cytomegalovirus antigens. Immune exposure information for the cohort was limited to CMV serostatus. Most TCR sequences were observed very rarely across donors, whereas some public TCRs were present in many individuals. Most CMV-associated TCR beta chains appeared to be HLA-restricted in a later analysis, and the HLA associations seemed to be driven largely by CMV exposure. Only TCR beta chains were sequenced in this cohort, and the absence of alpha or paired-chain data limited detectable features. Strong co-occurrence of HLA alleles, especially DR and DQ, made assigning TCR associations to individual alleles difficult.

The CDR1 and CDR2 encoded by the germline V gene are SGHRS and YFSETQ. Ends trimmed: V by 0 bases, J by 5 bases; bases unmatched to a gene: 8. From cysteine to phenylalanine, the CDR3 is 16 amino acids long. The sequence is cut down to CDR3 DNA, 48 bases in frame from base 1. In total, over 600 healthy bone marrow donors made up the cohort. At the time of sampling, all cohort members were nominally healthy, though unrecorded immune exposures were likely present. The donor was CMV seropositive and was included in the group of 250 to 350 seropositive cohort members. Every donor gave a peripheral blood sample, and the peripheral blood mononuclear cells from that sample were used for TCR beta sequencing. Genomic DNA extraction from the blood cell samples was performed with the Qiagen DNeasy Blood Extraction Kit. This clone was picked up many times. Its antigen specificity is not known. Base-call qualities are not available, and no considerably larger clone is one nucleotide away.

Receptors were amplified or captured by the immunoSEQ multiplex PCR assay. For the multiplex PCR, a mixture combining 60 forward primers for TCR Vbeta segments and 13 reverse primers for TCR Jbeta segments was used. The CDR3 region of rearranged TCR beta genes was amplified from genomic DNA with a multiplex PCR assay. Amplified TCR beta libraries were sequenced as 87-base-pair reads on the Illumina HiSeq System. In the authors' own workflow: In a later analysis, tens of millions of unique TCR beta chains were counted across the 500 to 700 repertoires, and about 9.9 million of these chains were shared by at least two donors. A nearest-neighbor algorithm error-corrected the raw reads and collapsed the reads into unique sequences, merging closely related sequences to remove PCR and sequencing errors. Alignment of CDR3 sequences to IMGT reference sequences was used to assign V, D and J gene segments. For a sequence to be retained, a match of at least six nucleotides was required to both a V gene segment and a J gene segment. Rearrangements were classified as productive when the CDR3 lacked stop codons and remained in frame with V and J, and all other rearrangements were classified as non-productive. Following IMGT convention, CDR3 was defined as the stretch from the second conserved V-encoded cysteine up to the conserved J-encoded phenylalanine. The earlier analysis of 587 of the donors excluded sequences that lacked an unambiguous match to a single V gene segment. In an earlier analysis of some 590 of the donors, V segments were called functional above 56.7% productive rearrangements and were called segregating when the between-donor standard deviation exceeded 5%. A statistical classification framework was built for diagnosing cytomegalovirus status from the catalog of TCR beta chain sequences. V and J gene assignment, in a later analysis, came from comparing TCR nucleotide sequences with IMGT/GENE-DB human TR gene sequences. The TCRdist pipeline was used in a later analysis to assign CDR3 sequences and most-parsimonious VDJ recombination scenarios. In a later analysis, every TCR beta chain was defined by the combination of its CDR3 amino acid sequence and its V-gene family, and reads without a unique V-gene family were dropped. To address suspected cross-contamination and a sequencing artifact, a later analysis removed 450 to 700 highly shared, low-generation-probability nucleotide sequences. In a later analysis, a clonal expansion index for each public chain was calculated from normalized within-repertoire ranks of inferred template counts. A later analysis computed generation probabilities with a VDJ recombination model fitted to out-of-frame rearrangements, and checked the results against IGoR. A later analysis scored TCR-TCR, TCR-HLA and TCR-CMV co-occurrence with hypergeometric tests, applying a repertoire-size bias correction to TCR pairs. In a later analysis, false discovery rates were estimated by permuting HLA or CMV assignments 20 times. In a later analysis, co-occurring TCRs were grouped using DBSCAN, with TCRdist sequence similarity added in when clustering inside HLA-allele-positive subsets. Co-occurrence clustering excluded repertoires with fewer than 30,000 or more than 120,000 public chains, plus five with anomalous nucleotide sharing. TCRdb re-hosts the immuneACCESS table, in-frame sequences only. Its copies lack some clones; in the studies checked, an unresolved V gene accounts for under half of them, and the cause for the rest is not known. V and J calls and clone size are given by that table; D and trimming were obtained from the DNA. A total of over 110,000 clones appear in this sample, about four fifths of them only once. Clones ranked in the top ten supply 5.5% to 7% of the sample.

This clonotype was sampled from a woman between 40 and 55 years old in good health and CMV-seropositive. Rearrangement joined TRBV5-1 to TRBJ2-1, with 7 bases in between that match TRBD2. Sample: PBMCs. CDR3 loop: CASSLGWSSGNNEQFF. The nucleotides are TGCGCCAGCAGCTTGGGTTGGTCTAGCGGTAACAATGAGCAGTTCTTC.